The 8 T cell receptor beta chains in this list originate from one sample, sequenced in a study of blood T cell repertoires in COVID-19. The method was immunoSEQ multiplex PCR; TCRdb's version includes in-frame clones alone and lacks a portion of them. The repertoire includes 250,000 to 350,000 clones, 70% to 90% of them detected once, and approximately 12% sits in the top ten. What was sequenced was peripheral blood. The receptors shown here come from a woman in her fifties or sixties with acute or convalescent COVID-19.

V and J are TRBV5-4 and TRBJ2-5; tentatively, D is TRBD2 (6 bases). Germline V CDR1 and CDR2: SGHNT, YYREEE (reference sequence). The length of the CDR3 is 14 residues. V lost 0 bases and J lost 5, with 11 bases in between. The CDR3 protein is CASSLVGGFETQYF. CDR3 nucleotides: TGTGCCAGCAGCTTGGTGGGGGGATTTGAGACCCAGTACTTC.

The chain uses TRBV5-1 and TRBJ2-1; 7 nucleotides align to TRBD2. V shed 4 bases and J 8 bases; nucleotides not matched to a gene: 9. This CDR3 has 14 residues. The germline V gene has CDR1 SGHRS and CDR2 YFSETQ. The CDR3 DNA is TGCGCCAGCAGCAAGGGCGGGAGTGGGGATGAGCAGTTCTTC. It specifies CASSKGGSGDEQFF.

The chain uses TRBV5-4 and TRBJ2-2; D is perhaps TRBD1 (6 bases). Germline V gives CDR1 SGHNT, CDR2 YYREEE (reference sequence). The ends were cut back, 0 bases at V and 2 bases at J, with 8 bases in the middle. CDR3 size: 15 residues. The DNA of the CDR3 is TGTGCCAGCAGCTTGGGCAGGGGCAACACCGGGGAGCTGTTTTTT. Translating it yields CASSLGRGNTGELFF. Full variable domain (missing parts from reference TRBV5-4 and TRBJ2-2): ETGVTQSPTHLIKTRGQQVTLRCSSQSGHNTVSWYQQALGQGPQFIFQYYREEENGRGNFPPRFSGLQFPNYSSELNVNALELDDSALYLCASSLGRGNTGELFFGEGSRLTVL.

This chain joins TRBV5-1 and TRBJ1-1, with D possibly being TRBD1 (5 bases). Deletions cut 6 bases from V and 4 bases from J, with 19 bases between. The CDR3 is 15 residues long. CDR1 SGHRS and CDR2 YFSETQ come from the germline V gene. Written as DNA, the CDR3 is TGCGCCAGCACGGGCCAGGGTGTTTGGGGCACTGAAGCTTTCTTT. It encodes CASTGQGVWGTEAFF.

The V gene is TRBV5-8, the J gene TRBJ1-4; D gene unclear. CDR1 SGHTS and CDR2 YDEGEE come from the germline V gene. Trimming pared 2 bases from V and 7 bases from J, leaving 15 bases between. This CDR3 comprises 15 residues. CDR3 coding DNA: TGTGCCAGCAGCTTAGCATCCTACGCGGGTGAAAAACTGTTTTTT. The encoded protein is CASSLASYAGEKLFF.

The chain has TRBV5-1 and TRBJ1-4; 9 nucleotides match TRBD1. With 0 bases clipped from V and 7 bases from J, the junction kept 7 bases outside the gene matches. The germline CDR1 and CDR2 sequences are SGHRS and YFSETQ. The CDR3 is 16 residues long. In DNA form, the CDR3 reads TGCGCCAGCAGCTTGGCCGGCCGGGACAGGGTTGAAAAACTGTTTTTT. This translates into CASSLAGRDRVEKLFF.

This chain joins TRBV19 and TRBJ1-1, with a possible D match to TRBD1 (5 bases). V lost 9 bases, J lost 1 base, and 18 bases lay in between. Germline CDR1 reads LNHDA; CDR2 reads SQIVND (reference sequence). CDR3 size: 15 residues. The DNA for the CDR3 is TGTGCCAGCCCGGAGAAGGGGTTCGGGAACACTGAAGCTTTCTTT. Protein: CASPEKGFGNTEAFF.

The gene calls are TRBV30 and TRBJ1-2; tentative D call: TRBD1 (6 bases). Trimming stripped 1 base from V and 0 bases from J, with 9 bases between. Germline assignment: CDR1 GTSNPN and CDR2 SVGIG (reference sequence). CDR3 length equals 14 residues. CDR3 region: CAWSGTDSNYGYTF. Here the CDR3 DNA reads TGTGCCTGGAGTGGGACAGATTCTAACTATGGCTACACCTTC. Filled out from reference TRBV30 and TRBJ1-2, the complete variable domain reads SQTIHQWPATLVQPVGSPLSLECTVEGTSNPNLYWYRQAAGRGLQLLFYSVGIGQISSEVPQNLSASRPQDRQFILSSKKLLLSDSGFYLCAWSGTDSNYGYTFGSGTRLTVV.